The clone carrying this T cell receptor (beta chain) was seen only a few times. Its matching antigen is unknown. This specimen belongs to a study of metastatic and nonmetastatic thyroid tumors. Overall study context: Malignant and benign thyroid patients had repertoires compared in peripheral blood and tumor or nodule tissue.

MiXCR was used by TCRdb to re-call the PCR reads. The sample holds about 15,000 clones, more than 20% seen once. Notes on the study in general: TCR beta diversity was reportedly significantly higher in malignant thyroid tumors than benign nodules, in blood and tumor.

Thyroid surgery was performed in patients who had received no treatment beforehand. The sequence derives from a female donor with papillary thyroid cancer or a benign thyroid nodule (not recorded which). Some clones in this sample may be carry-over from other donors' samples. Sequenced sample: tumor tissue.

Here the CDR3 DNA reads TGTGCCAGCAGTTTTCGGAGCAGTAGCAGTCATCCCCAGCATTTT. Translating gives CASSFRSSSSHPQHF. The rearrangement uses TRBV28 and TRBJ1-5; D is unresolved. Trimming left V 3 bases short and J 10 bases short, with 19 bases between. Germline V gene data show CDR1 as MDHEN and CDR2 as SYDVKM. This CDR3 is 15 amino acids long.